Presented here are 8 T cell receptor beta chains from one specimen sequenced in a study of beta chain features in type 1 diabetes. Study-level results: Among all four CD4+ subsets, Type 1 diabetes patients had TCRB CDR3s that were moderately but significantly shorter.

Every bit of the isolated RNA underwent reverse transcription, so sequencing read expressed TCRB transcripts. Profiled with immunoSEQ multiplex PCR; TCRdb holds only in-frame clones, not every one. The table lists 95,000 to 150,000 clones, roughly 17% of them singletons. For these receptors, no antigen is known. Sample: central memory CD4+ T cells from blood. The receptors were gathered from a man aged 25-40 years with type 1 diabetes.

The genes are TRBV11-2 and TRBJ1-2; D is undetermined. CDR3 size: 15 residues. Trimming cost V 2 bases and J 2 bases, with 12 bases left between them. Germline V gene lookup returns CDR1 SGHAT and CDR2 FQNNGV. CDR3 nucleotides: TGTGCCAGCAGCTTAAATGGCGGGCCCAACTATGGCTACACCTTC. It is translated as CASSLNGGPNYGYTF. Full variable domain (remainder filled in from reference TRBV11-2 and TRBJ1-2): EAGVAQSPRYKIIEKRQSVAFWCNPISGHATLYWYQQILGQGPKLLIQFQNNGVVDDSQLPKDRFSAERLKGVDSTLKIQPAKLEDSAVYLCASSLNGGPNYGYTFGSGTRLTVV.

This sequence joins TRBV7-9 and TRBJ1-6; D is unclear. Per the germline V gene, CDR1 is SEHNR and CDR2 is FQNEAQ (reference sequence). V lost 3 bases to trimming and J lost 16 bases, with 4 bases between them. The CDR3 totals 9 residues. CDR3 sequence: CASSFDLHF. As DNA, the CDR3 is TGTGCCAGCAGCTTTGATCTCCACTTT.

The genes are TRBV11-3 and TRBJ2-7; weak D call: TRBD1 (6 bases). The V gene's germline CDR1 is SGHNT and CDR2 YENEEA. V dropped 3 bases and J dropped 7 bases, with 10 bases sitting between them. The CDR3 covers 12 residues. CDR3 loop: CASSLSGTEQYF. The CDR3 DNA reads TGTGCCAGCAGCTTGTCCGGGACAGAGCAGTACTTC.

V gene TRBV30 combines with J gene TRBJ1-4, with unresolved D. The germline V and J ends were trimmed by 1 base and 8 bases, with 14 bases remaining between them. This CDR3 has 14 residues. CDR1 is GTSNPN, CDR2 SVGIG, per germline (reference sequence). The CDR3 sequence: CAWSASAFSEKLFF. The CDR3, as DNA: TGTGCCTGGAGTGCCTCGGCCTTCTCAGAAAAACTGTTTTTT.

The chain has TRBV7-2 and TRBJ2-6, with 7 nucleotides matching TRBD1. V shed 5 bases and J 0 bases; nucleotides not matched to a gene: 4. Germline values: CDR1 SGHTA, CDR2 FQGNSA. CDR3 length: 16 residues. The CDR3 DNA is TGTGCCAGCAGCCCGACAGGGAGCTCTGGGGCCAACGTCCTGACTTTC. Residues: CASSPTGSSGANVLTF. The full variable domain, its missing parts supplied by reference TRBV7-2 and TRBJ2-6, is GAGVSQSPSNKVTEKGKDVELRCDPISGHTALYWYRQSLGQGLEFLIYFQGNSAPDKSGLPSDRFSAERTGGSVSTLTIQRTQQEDSAVYLCASSPTGSSGANVLTFGAGSRLTVL.

This clone was found a few times. The rearrangement links TRBV6-4 to TRBJ1-1, with D tentatively TRBD1 (5 bases). The V gene's germline CDR1 is MRHNA and CDR2 SNTAGT. V was cut by 6 bases and J by 4 bases, with 12 bases left in between. There are 13 residues in the CDR3. The CDR3 nucleotides are TGTGCCAGCAGCGCAGCCGGGGGCACTGAAGCTTTCTTT. Amino acids: CASSAAGGTEAFF.

CDR3 nucleotides: TGCGCCTCAGAGGCCTTCGGGTCCTACAATGAGCAGTTCTTC. Amino acids: CASEAFGSYNEQFF. The rearrangement uses TRBV5-1 and TRBJ2-1; D remains unclear. V was pared by 10 bases and J by 1 base, with 15 bases between. This CDR3 spans 14 amino acids. Germline-derived CDR1 and CDR2 are SGHRS and YFSETQ.

V gene TRBV13 combines with J gene TRBJ2-1; 8 bases agree with TRBD1. After removal of 2 bases from V and 9 bases from J, the junction contained 15 bases not matched to a gene. CDR3 size: 17 residues. In germline, CDR1 is PRHDT, CDR2 FYEKMQ (reference sequence). In nucleotides, the CDR3 is TGTGCCAGCAGCTTACTTCCAGACAGGGGTTGGTCTAGTGAGCAGTTCTTC. Its protein product is CASSLLPDRGWSSEQFF.